The T cell receptor beta chain described here comes from a study of blood T cell repertoires in COVID-19 (dated by TCRdb to 2018 to 2020). About the full investigation: Collaborator samples came from the United States, Italy and Spain and covered acute and convalescent phases of COVID-19. Samples came from the ongoing ImmuneRACE study (first 160 participants) plus 1,254 subjects from 6 global collaborators. Subjects who had been exposed to COVID-19, were actively infected with it, or had recovered from it provided the deeply sampled blood TCRbeta repertoires that made up the dataset. Nearly every sample came with metadata listing a de-identified subject ID, COVID-19 status, age in years and sex. HLA class I and class II types, where available, came from metadata supplied by the sample provider rather than from assay-based typing. A freely available public database, intended as a resource for researchers studying the immune response to SARS-CoV-2, is where the repertoires were released. The prospective study material was composed of cDNA or gDNA derived from T cells, B-cell-depleted T cells, or PBMCs. Study-level results and caveats: How much clinical and demographic metadata was included differed by source and by participant, and the metadata was provided uncurated.

The germline V gene sets CDR1 to SQVTM and CDR2 to ANQGSEA. The V and J ends are trimmed by 2 bases and 3 bases, leaving 10 bases between them. The CDR3 runs 13 residues from the cysteine to the phenylalanine. CDR3 DNA is the only sequence kept; it has 39 bases, read in frame from the first base. Concerning this clone: Its target antigen remains unknown. Base qualities are not at hand, and no much larger clone is one base apart.

TCRbeta CDR3 regions were amplified from genomic DNA using the immunoSEQ Assay, a bias-controlled multiplex PCR. Per the authors' processing: Nucleated cell counts per sample were estimated from amplification of reference gene primers within the assay. Sequence reads were collapsed and filtered to measure the absolute abundance of every unique TCRbeta CDR3 rearrangement. For each sample, productive Simpson clonality was calculated by taking the square root of Simpson's diversity index across productive rearrangements. TCRdb holds this immuneACCESS table with in-frame rearrangements only. Some clones are missing; in checked studies, unresolved V genes explain under half, and the rest has no known cause. V, J and clone size derive from that table, while D and trimming were established from the DNA sequence. The sample yields 63,000 or so clones; about 90% were counted once. The ten most abundant clones make up approximately 1.5% of the sample.

The collaborating institutions used their own protocols to collect whole blood in K2EDTA tubes. Collaborator samples were shipped for TCRbeta analysis as frozen whole blood, isolated PBMCs, or DNA extracted from either sample type. The rearranged segments are TRBV29-1 and TRBJ2-5; TRBD1 is a possible D gene, resting on 5 matching bases. The TCR was taken from a man aged 60 to 69 with acute or convalescent COVID-19. Sample: peripheral blood. The DNA is TGCAGCGTTGAAATACGACAGAAAGAGACCCAGTACTTC. Translated, it reads CSVEIRQKETQYF.